This T cell receptor beta chain was captured in a study of blood T cells in healthy people across ages. This CDR3 is built from 17 residues. V lost 0 bases, J lost 2 bases, and 4 bases stayed unmatched. The V gene's germline CDR1 is DFQATT and CDR2 SNEGSKA (reference sequence). A sample-barcoded 5' primer and a J-beta primer mix were used in a second PCR of roughly 7 to 12 cycles. Every molecule of cDNA carried a tag from a template-switch adaptor with 12 random nucleotides. TCRdb recomputed calls from the 5' RACE reads with MiXCR, one row per CDR3 protein. The data hold about 680,000 distinct CDR3 sequences, with over 45% observed a single time. Samples each had at least 5.5 micrograms of total RNA extracted.

V and J are TRBV20-1 and TRBJ2-1, with 13 positions matching TRBD2. The sequence came from a woman aged 55-75 years in good health. The sample consisted of blood. The CDR3 bases are TGCAGTGCTAGAGATACTAGCGGGAGGGCCGCCTACAATGAGCAGTTCTTC. As protein: CSARDTSGRAAYNEQFF.